These T cell receptor beta chains were read from a single sample in a study of cytomegalovirus exposure and HLA in healthy donors. Profiling relied on immunoSEQ multiplex PCR, and the TCRdb table lists in-frame clones only, not all of them. This table holds over 250,000 clones, 80% to 90% found once. Sequenced material: PBMCs. The receptors shown here come from a woman under 30 in good health and CMV-seronegative. CDR3s include the opening cysteine and the closing phenylalanine or tryptophan. The D gene is left open where the match is weak. Clone size is shown for a subset of rows, as once, few, many or a class of expanded clone.

TRBD2,.,TRBJ2-2,TRBV2,CASSGLAGGLGTGELFF,TGTGCCAGCAGCGGACTAGCGGGGGGGCTGGGCACCGGGGAGCTGTTTTTT
.,.,TRBJ1-2,TRBV4-1,CASSQGPGFNYGYTF,TGCGCCAGCAGCCAAGGCCCGGGATTTAACTATGGCTACACCTTC
.,.,TRBJ1-1,TRBV27,CASSSLTGWGAFF,TGTGCCAGCAGTTCGTTAACAGGGTGGGGAGCTTTCTTT
.,.,TRBJ2-1,TRBV6-1,CASSEGQGPPYNEQFF,TGTGCCAGCAGTGAAGGTCAGGGGCCCCCCTACAATGAGCAGTTCTTC
.,.,TRBJ2-7,TRBV6-1,CATTRRGTYEQYF,TGTGCCACCACACGAAGGGGGACCTACGAGCAGTACTTC
TRBD2,.,TRBJ2-7,TRBV6-1,CASRSSGSLAYEQYF,TGTGCCAGCAGATCTAGCGGGAGCCTCGCCTACGAGCAGTACTTC
TRBD2,.,TRBJ2-7,TRBV18,CASSRTSGRYEQYF,TGTGCCAGCTCAAGGACTAGCGGGAGATACGAGCAGTACTTC
.,.,TRBJ1-1,TRBV6-6,CASWRGTGTEAFF,TGTGCCAGCTGGAGGGGCACAGGCACTGAAGCTTTCTTT
.,.,TRBJ2-7,TRBV5-4,CASRPQGASYEQYF,TGTGCCAGCAGGCCGCAAGGGGCATCCTACGAGCAGTACTTC
.,.,TRBJ2-7,TRBV7-9,CASSLSGAEQYF,TGTGCCAGCAGCTTAAGTGGGGCCGAGCAGTACTTC
.,.,TRBJ2-7,TRBV7-2,CASSLQAGYEQYF,TGTGCCAGCAGCTTACAGGCGGGCTACGAGCAGTACTTC
.,.,TRBJ1-1,TRBV30,CAWSPMTSGGTEAFF,TGTGCCTGGAGTCCCATGACATCCGGGGGGACTGAAGCTTTCTTT
.,.,TRBJ1-4,TRBV18,CASSPPGHATNEKLFF,TGTGCCAGCTCACCTCCAGGACACGCAACTAATGAAAAACTGTTTTTT
TRBD1,.,TRBJ1-1,TRBV5-1,CASSSRQGAGTEAFF,TGCGCCAGCAGCTCAAGACAGGGGGCGGGCACTGAAGCTTTCTTT
.,.,TRBJ2-7,TRBV6-5,CASSRANEQYF,TGTGCCAGCAGTCGTGCGAACGAGCAGTACTTC
TRBD1,.,TRBJ1-1,TRBV5-6,CASSFRTGVLNTEAFF,TGTGCCAGCAGCTTCCGAACAGGGGTACTGAACACTGAAGCTTTCTTT
TRBD1,once,TRBJ2-3,TRBV10-1,CASSLGTGAEDTQYF,TGCGCCAGCAGCCTTGGGACAGGGGCAGAAGATACGCAGTATTTT
.,.,TRBJ2-6,TRBV25-1,CASSDGSGANVLTF,TGTGCCAGCAGTGACGGTTCTGGGGCCAACGTCCTGACTTTC
.,.,TRBJ1-1,TRBV6-4,CASSHLRGMNTEAFF,TGTGCCAGCAGTCACCTCAGAGGCATGAACACTGAAGCTTTCTTT
TRBD2,.,TRBJ2-7,TRBV18,CASSRTSGGQSISYEQYF,TGTGCCAGCTCACGGACTAGCGGGGGGCAGAGCATTTCCTACGAGCAGTACTTC
TRBD1,.,TRBJ2-7,TRBV6-5,CASSGQGGAYEQYF,TGTGCCAGCAGTGGACAGGGGGGGGCCTACGAGCAGTACTTC
TRBD1,.,TRBJ2-2,TRBV19,CASSIVGGGGELFF,TGTGCCAGTAGTATTGTAGGGGGCGGCGGGGAGCTGTTTTTT
.,.,TRBJ2-7,TRBV4-3,CASSLRGAEQYF,TGCGCCAGCAGCCTTCGGGGGGCCGAGCAGTACTTC
.,.,TRBJ2-7,TRBV11-2,CASSFGGYEQYF,TGTGCCAGCAGCTTCGGGGGATACGAGCAGTACTTC
TRBD1,.,TRBJ1-1,TRBV11-3,CASSLRGDSLEAFF,TGTGCCAGCAGCTTACGTGGGGACAGCCTTGAAGCTTTCTTT
TRBD1,.,TRBJ1-1,TRBV7-6,CASSAPLGTGNKRAFF,TGTGCCAGCAGCGCGCCCCTCGGGACAGGGAACAAAAGAGCTTTCTTT
TRBD1,.,TRBJ1-5,TRBV5-1,CASSPDRGGNQPQHF,TGCGCCAGCAGCCCTGACAGGGGAGGCAATCAGCCCCAGCATTTT
.,few,TRBJ1-5,TRBV30,CAWSPLKEGGPQHF,TGTGCCTGGAGTCCCCTCAAGGAAGGGGGGCCCCAGCATTTT
.,.,TRBJ2-3,TRBV9,CASSQNTRAATDTQYF,TGTGCCAGCAGTCAGAACACGAGGGCAGCCACAGATACGCAGTATTTT
.,.,TRBJ1-2,TRBV5-5,CASSLVLEGGYTF,TGTGCCAGCAGCTTGGTACTGGAGGGAGGCTACACCTTC
TRBD2,.,TRBJ2-1,TRBV18,CASSPPRLAGSNEQFF,TGTGCCAGCTCACCACCGCGACTAGCGGGATCAAATGAGCAGTTCTTC
.,.,TRBJ2-7,TRBV7-2,CASSSLARREQYF,TGTGCCAGCAGCTCTCTGGCCCGGAGGGAGCAGTACTTC
.,few,TRBJ2-7,TRBV7-8,CASSLEIAESFEQYF,TGTGCCAGCAGCTTAGAGATTGCGGAATCATTCGAGCAGTACTTC
TRBD2,.,TRBJ2-5,TRBV6-5,CASSQGLAGVRHF,TGTGCCAGCAGTCAAGGACTAGCGGGCGTCCGGCACTTC
TRBD2,.,TRBJ2-3,TRBV9,CASSSRLAGGPPDTQYF,TGTGCCAGCAGCTCTCGACTAGCGGGGGGGCCGCCAGATACGCAGTATTTT
.,.,TRBJ2-5,TRBV15,CATSREPPEIQETQYF,TGTGCCACCAGCAGAGAGCCGCCTGAGATTCAAGAGACCCAGTACTTC
.,.,TRBJ1-5,TRBV27,CASSLFSAAYQPQHF,TGTGCCAGCAGTTTATTTAGTGCGGCATATCAGCCCCAGCATTTT
.,.,TRBJ1-5,TRBV2,CASSERARSNQPQHF,TGTGCCAGCAGTGAGAGGGCAAGGAGCAATCAGCCCCAGCATTTT
TRBD2,.,TRBJ2-1,TRBV9,CASSVVLAGLYNEQFF,TGTGCCAGCAGCGTAGTTCTAGCGGGCCTCTACAATGAGCAGTTCTTC
TRBD2,.,TRBJ2-3,TRBV6-4,CASSTSGGSTDTQYF,TGTGCCAGCAGTACTAGCGGGGGAAGCACAGATACGCAGTATTTT
.,.,TRBJ2-7,TRBV29-1,CSVRDRFSYEQYF,TGCAGCGTTCGCGACAGATTTTCCTACGAGCAGTACTTC
TRBD2,once,TRBJ2-7,TRBV7-9,CASSFLAGEDEQYF,TGTGCCAGCAGCTTCTTAGCGGGGGAAGACGAGCAGTACTTC
.,once,TRBJ2-7,TRBV7-9,CASSSKQAYEQYF,TGTGCCAGCAGCAGCAAGCAGGCTTACGAGCAGTACTTC
.,.,TRBJ2-7,TRBV9,CASSPKGNQGFYEQYF,TGTGCCAGCAGCCCAAAAGGAAATCAGGGATTCTACGAGCAGTACTTC
.,.,TRBJ1-6,TRBV4-1,CASSRGGDGYSPLHF,TGCGCCAGCAGCCGCGGGGGGGACGGATACTCACCCCTCCACTTT
TRBD1,.,TRBJ1-3,TRBV10-3,CAIRMDRLSGNTIYF,TGTGCCATCAGGATGGACAGGCTCTCTGGAAACACCATATATTTT
TRBD2,.,TRBJ2-1,TRBV30,CAWRKAGAYNEQFF,TGTGCGTGGAGGAAAGCGGGGGCTTACAATGAGCAGTTCTTC
.,.,TRBJ1-1,TRBV30,CAWLRRGWNTEAFF,TGTGCCTGGTTACGCAGGGGATGGAACACTGAAGCTTTCTTT
TRBD2,.,TRBJ2-3,TRBV27,CASSYNSGGSTDTQYF,TGTGCCAGCAGTTATAATAGCGGGGGAAGCACAGATACGCAGTATTTT
.,.,TRBJ2-2,TRBV13,CASSLWGRRTGELFF,TGTGCCAGCAGCTTATGGGGGCGACGCACCGGGGAGCTGTTTTTT
.,.,TRBJ1-4,TRBV9,CASSVGGTFGTNEKLFF,TGTGCCAGCAGCGTAGGGGGCACGTTTGGGACTAATGAAAAACTGTTTTTT
.,once,TRBJ2-7,TRBV11-2,CASSSIRGSYEQYF,TGTGCCAGCAGCTCGATCAGAGGTTCCTACGAGCAGTACTTC
.,.,TRBJ2-7,TRBV27,CASSLSADDSYEQYF,TGTGCCAGCAGTTTATCAGCGGATGACTCCTACGAGCAGTACTTC